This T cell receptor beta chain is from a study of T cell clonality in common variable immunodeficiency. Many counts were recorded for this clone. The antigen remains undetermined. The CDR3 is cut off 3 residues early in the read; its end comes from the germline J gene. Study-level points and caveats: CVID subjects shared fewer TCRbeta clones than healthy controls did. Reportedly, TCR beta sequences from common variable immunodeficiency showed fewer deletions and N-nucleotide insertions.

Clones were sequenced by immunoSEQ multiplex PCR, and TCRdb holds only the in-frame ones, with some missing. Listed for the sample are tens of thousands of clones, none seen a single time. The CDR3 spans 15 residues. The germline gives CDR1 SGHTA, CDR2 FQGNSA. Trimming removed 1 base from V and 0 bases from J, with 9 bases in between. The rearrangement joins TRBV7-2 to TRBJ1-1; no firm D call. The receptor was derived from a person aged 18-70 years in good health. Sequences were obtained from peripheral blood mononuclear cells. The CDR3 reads CASSLGSAMNTEAFF. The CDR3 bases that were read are TGTGCCAGCAGCTTAGGCTCAGCGATGAACACTGAA.